The present T cell receptor (beta chain) was sequenced within a study of T cell responses to AZD1222 COVID-19 vaccine. Study-wide results and limits: Spike as a whole was targeted by vaccine-associated CD4 TCRs, dominant at 160-218 and 743-854. Unmutated variant regions reportedly attract nearly half of all spike-specific TCRs.

Data came from immunoSEQ multiplex PCR; TCRdb stores just in-frame clones and leaves some out. The table includes about 160,000 clones, under 95% detected once. Germline V gene lookup returns CDR1 GTSNPN and CDR2 SVGIG (reference sequence). Deletions cut 1 base from V and 0 bases from J, with 4 bases between. The CDR3 covers 13 residues. For this clone: What it binds is not known.

This chain links TRBV30 with TRBJ1-5; D is unresolved. The receptor was isolated from an adult in good health. The specimen was peripheral blood, collected on day 0 of MenACWY control vaccination. Here the CDR3 reads CAWSGSSNQPQHF. In nucleotides, the CDR3 is TGTGCCTGGAGTGGAAGTAGCAATCAGCCCCAGCATTTT. Full variable domain (outside the CDR3, taken from reference TRBV30 and TRBJ1-5): SQTIHQWPATLVQPVGSPLSLECTVEGTSNPNLYWYRQAAGRGLQLLFYSVGIGQISSEVPQNLSASRPQDRQFILSSKKLLLSDSGFYLCAWSGSSNQPQHFGDGTRLSIL.